Listed below are T cell receptor beta chains from one sample, sequenced in a study of response to subunit inactivated influenza vaccine. MiXCR, applied by TCRdb to the RT-PCR reads, yields one record per CDR3 protein. The data show some 500,000 distinct CDR3 sequences, approximately 15% seen once. The input for sequencing was CD4+ T cells sorted from PBMCs, taken roughly 24 months after vaccination. Receptors originate from a man in his fifties or sixties who received an inactivated influenza vaccine. Each CDR3 is given with its conserved first and last residue. Each record gives: V gene, clone size, J gene, D gene, CDR3 length, CDR3 DNA, CDR3 protein. The D gene is left open where the match is weak. Clone size is stated in some rows and not others, as once, few, many or a class when expanded.

V gene: TRBV11-2
clone size: -
J gene: TRBJ2-2
D gene: TRBD2
CDR3 length: 18
CDR3 DNA: TGTGCCAGCAGCTTATCTAGCGGGGGATTTAAGTTAGGCGGGGAGCTGTTTTTT
CDR3 protein: CASSLSSGGFKLGGELFF

V gene: TRBV7-2
clone size: few
J gene: TRBJ2-6
D gene: -
CDR3 length: 17
CDR3 DNA: TGTGCCAGCAGCTTAGTGGTCAGACTCTCTGGGGCCAACGTCCTGACTTTC
CDR3 protein: CASSLVVRLSGANVLTF

V gene: TRBV29-1
clone size: -
J gene: TRBJ2-7
D gene: -
CDR3 length: 14
CDR3 DNA: TGCAGCGTTGAGGATGGCCTCTGGCCCTACGAGCAGTACTTC
CDR3 protein: CSVEDGLWPYEQYF

V gene: TRBV24-1
clone size: few
J gene: TRBJ1-2
D gene: -
CDR3 length: 15
CDR3 DNA: TGTGCCACCAGTGATGAAGGGACGGGGACATCAAGCTACACCTTC
CDR3 protein: CATSDEGTGTSSYTF

V gene: TRBV29-1
clone size: -
J gene: TRBJ2-5
D gene: -
CDR3 length: 15
CDR3 DNA: TGCAGCGTTCTTGGAGGGGGCTGGTACCAAGAGACCCAGTACTTC
CDR3 protein: CSVLGGGWYQETQYF

V gene: TRBV20-1
clone size: -
J gene: TRBJ2-3
D gene: TRBD2
CDR3 length: 14
CDR3 DNA: TGCAGTGCTCCTAGCGGGGGAAGTTGGGATACGCAGTATTTT
CDR3 protein: CSAPSGGSWDTQYF

V gene: TRBV24-1
clone size: few
J gene: TRBJ1-1
D gene: -
CDR3 length: 16
CDR3 DNA: TGTGCCACCAGTGATGGGTTGAGCATGGTGGGGAAGGGAGCTTTCTTT
CDR3 protein: CATSDGLSMVGKGAFF

V gene: TRBV20-1
clone size: -
J gene: TRBJ2-4
D gene: -
CDR3 length: 17
CDR3 DNA: TGCAGTGCTAGGTCATCTCTGGGAAGTTTAACCAAAAACATTCAGTACTTC
CDR3 protein: CSARSSLGSLTKNIQYF

V gene: TRBV4-1
clone size: few
J gene: TRBJ1-5
D gene: TRBD1
CDR3 length: 16
CDR3 DNA: TGCGCCAGCAGCCAGCTAACAGGGGATAGCAATCAGCCCCAGCATTTT
CDR3 protein: CASSQLTGDSNQPQHF

V gene: TRBV7-2
clone size: many
J gene: TRBJ2-3
D gene: TRBD1
CDR3 length: 15
CDR3 DNA: TGTGCCAGCAGCCCCTGGACAGGGGGCACAGATACGCAGTATTTT
CDR3 protein: CASSPWTGGTDTQYF

V gene: TRBV15
clone size: many
J gene: TRBJ1-2
D gene: TRBD1
CDR3 length: 15
CDR3 DNA: TGTGCCACCTCTACCCCGGGACAGCCGAACTATGGCTACACCTTC
CDR3 protein: CATSTPGQPNYGYTF

V gene: TRBV12-3/TRBV12-4
clone size: few
J gene: TRBJ1-6
D gene: -
CDR3 length: 13
CDR3 DNA: TGTGCCAGCACTCTGTGGGGGGGGGGCCCCCTCCACTTT
CDR3 protein: CASTLWGGGPLHF

V gene: TRBV9
clone size: -
J gene: TRBJ2-1
D gene: TRBD1
CDR3 length: 15
CDR3 DNA: TGTGCCAGCAGCCCCGGACAGGGATCGGGGAATGAGCAGTTCTTC
CDR3 protein: CASSPGQGSGNEQFF

V gene: TRBV2
clone size: -
J gene: TRBJ2-4
D gene: -
CDR3 length: 13
CDR3 DNA: TGTGCCAGCAGCTCCGAAGCCAAAAACATTCAGTACTTC
CDR3 protein: CASSSEAKNIQYF

V gene: TRBV3-1
clone size: -
J gene: TRBJ1-2
D gene: -
CDR3 length: 16
CDR3 DNA: TGTGCCAGCAGCCGAATTGGGAGAGCCTCGGGGAATGGCTACACCTTC
CDR3 protein: CASSRIGRASGNGYTF

V gene: TRBV7-2
clone size: few
J gene: TRBJ2-1
D gene: TRBD2
CDR3 length: 15
CDR3 DNA: TGTGCCAGCAGCTTAAGGACTAGTTGGTACAATGAGCAGTTCTTC
CDR3 protein: CASSLRTSWYNEQFF

V gene: TRBV18
clone size: -
J gene: TRBJ2-2
D gene: -
CDR3 length: 13
CDR3 DNA: TGTGCCAGCTCACCGTCGCCCAAATGGGAGCTGTTTTTT
CDR3 protein: CASSPSPKWELFF

V gene: TRBV7-9
clone size: -
J gene: TRBJ2-7
D gene: -
CDR3 length: 15
CDR3 DNA: TGTGCCAGCAGCCTAATTAGGGGACAATCCTACGAGCAGTACTTC
CDR3 protein: CASSLIRGQSYEQYF

V gene: TRBV7-8
clone size: many
J gene: TRBJ2-5
D gene: -
CDR3 length: 13
CDR3 DNA: TGTGCCAGCAGCTTTCGCGGGGAAGGGACCCAGTACTTC
CDR3 protein: CASSFRGEGTQYF

V gene: TRBV9
clone size: -
J gene: TRBJ2-2
D gene: TRBD2
CDR3 length: 15
CDR3 DNA: TGTGCCAGCAGCGTGGGGACTATGAACACCGGGGAGCTGTTTTTT
CDR3 protein: CASSVGTMNTGELFF

V gene: TRBV7-2
clone size: -
J gene: TRBJ2-1
D gene: -
CDR3 length: 14
CDR3 DNA: TGTGCCAGCAGCTTTTCGGGAATCAACAATGAGCAGTTCTTC
CDR3 protein: CASSFSGINNEQFF

V gene: TRBV28
clone size: -
J gene: TRBJ2-7
D gene: -
CDR3 length: 12
CDR3 DNA: TGTGCCACCTTCGGGACATGTATTCAACAGTACTTC
CDR3 protein: CATFGTCIQQYF

V gene: TRBV7-2
clone size: -
J gene: TRBJ2-2
D gene: -
CDR3 length: 13
CDR3 DNA: TGTGCCAGCAGCTTAGTCCTCTCCGGGGAGCTGTTTTTT
CDR3 protein: CASSLVLSGELFF

V gene: TRBV28
clone size: -
J gene: TRBJ2-5
D gene: -
CDR3 length: 14
CDR3 DNA: TGTGCCAGCAGTTTCCCCAGGGGCCAAGAGACCCAGTACTTC
CDR3 protein: CASSFPRGQETQYF

V gene: TRBV4-3
clone size: -
J gene: TRBJ1-2
D gene: TRBD1
CDR3 length: 14
CDR3 DNA: TGCGCCAGCAGCCAAGAAACAGGGGTCTATGGCTACACCTTC
CDR3 protein: CASSQETGVYGYTF

V gene: TRBV4-2
clone size: -
J gene: TRBJ1-3
D gene: -
CDR3 length: 15
CDR3 DNA: TGTGCCAGCAGCCAAGATCCGGGGAGGGACAACACCATATATTTT
CDR3 protein: CASSQDPGRDNTIYF

V gene: TRBV9
clone size: few
J gene: TRBJ2-5
D gene: -
CDR3 length: 14
CDR3 DNA: TGTGCCAGCAGCGTAGCCAGGGGCAGAGAGACCCAGTACTTC
CDR3 protein: CASSVARGRETQYF

V gene: TRBV10-3
clone size: -
J gene: TRBJ2-5
D gene: TRBD1
CDR3 length: 15
CDR3 DNA: TGTGCCATCAGCAATAGGGACAGGGATCGGGAGACCCAGTACTTC
CDR3 protein: CAISNRDRDRETQYF

V gene: TRBV20-1
clone size: -
J gene: TRBJ1-1
D gene: TRBD1
CDR3 length: 14
CDR3 DNA: TGCAGTGCTAGAGATCCCAGGGGGAGCACTGAAGCTTTCTTT
CDR3 protein: CSARDPRGSTEAFF

V gene: TRBV10-3
clone size: -
J gene: TRBJ2-1
D gene: -
CDR3 length: 12
CDR3 DNA: TGTGCCATCAGTGCCGTATCCAATGAGCAGTTCTTC
CDR3 protein: CAISAVSNEQFF

V gene: TRBV4-3
clone size: many
J gene: TRBJ1-1
D gene: -
CDR3 length: 11
CDR3 DNA: TGCGCCAGCCGGGGCGCGACTGAAGCTTTCTTT
CDR3 protein: CASRGATEAFF

V gene: TRBV10-3
clone size: -
J gene: TRBJ2-7
D gene: -
CDR3 length: 14
CDR3 DNA: TGTGCCATCAGTGAGACCGGACTACTCTACGAGCAGTACTTC
CDR3 protein: CAISETGLLYEQYF

V gene: TRBV18
clone size: -
J gene: TRBJ1-6
D gene: TRBD1
CDR3 length: 15
CDR3 DNA: TGTGCCAGCTCACCAGGACAGGGCAGGGGTTCACCCCTCCACTTT
CDR3 protein: CASSPGQGRGSPLHF

V gene: TRBV5-5
clone size: -
J gene: TRBJ2-7
D gene: -
CDR3 length: 12
CDR3 DNA: TGTGCCAGCAGCTTGCGCCCGGACGAGCAGTACTTC
CDR3 protein: CASSLRPDEQYF

V gene: TRBV4-3
clone size: many
J gene: TRBJ2-1
D gene: -
CDR3 length: 14
CDR3 DNA: TGCGCCAGCAGCCAAGGGGCCAGGGTAAATGAGCAGTTCTTC
CDR3 protein: CASSQGARVNEQFF

V gene: TRBV12-3/TRBV12-4
clone size: few
J gene: TRBJ2-7
D gene: -
CDR3 length: 22
CDR3 DNA: TGTGCCAGCAGTTTAATCTCGGGTGTAGTCCAGAAGGGACGTAAACGGATATACGAGCAGTACTTC
CDR3 protein: CASSLISGVVQKGRKRIYEQYF

V gene: TRBV15
clone size: many
J gene: TRBJ2-2
D gene: -
CDR3 length: 16
CDR3 DNA: TGTGCCACCAGCAGAGTAAGAGGGACGGGCACCGGGGAGCTGTTTTTT
CDR3 protein: CATSRVRGTGTGELFF

V gene: TRBV28
clone size: few
J gene: TRBJ1-1
D gene: TRBD1
CDR3 length: 13
CDR3 DNA: TGTGCCAGCAGTAATTCAGGGGGCTTTGCTGCTTTCTTT
CDR3 protein: CASSNSGGFAAFF

V gene: TRBV23-1
clone size: few
J gene: TRBJ2-1
D gene: -
CDR3 length: 12
CDR3 DNA: TGCGCCAGCAGCGAAATCCACAATGAGCAGTTCTTC
CDR3 protein: CASSEIHNEQFF

V gene: TRBV20-1
clone size: -
J gene: TRBJ1-6
D gene: -
CDR3 length: 13
CDR3 DNA: TGCAGTGCTAGAGATCAGGGAGATTCACCCCTCCACTTT
CDR3 protein: CSARDQGDSPLHF

V gene: TRBV20-1
clone size: -
J gene: TRBJ2-3
D gene: -
CDR3 length: 16
CDR3 DNA: TGCAGTGCTAGAGATGGAAGGGGACCCCGTCGCGATACGCAGTATTTT
CDR3 protein: CSARDGRGPRRDTQYF

V gene: TRBV6-2/TRBV6-3
clone size: -
J gene: TRBJ2-4
D gene: -
CDR3 length: 17
CDR3 DNA: TGTGCCAGCAGTGCGAGGCAGGGGAGTCGAACCAAAAACATTCAGTACTTC
CDR3 protein: CASSARQGSRTKNIQYF